Below are 28 T cell receptor beta chains sequenced from a single sample in a study of monozygotic twins with inflammatory bowel disease. TCRdb reworked the 5' RACE reads into one entry per CDR3 protein, no DNA. This table holds 400,000 to 500,000 distinct CDR3 sequences. Sequencing was done on a sample of blood. The receptors shown here come from a human donor with ulcerative colitis or Crohn's disease, or a healthy co-twin of an affected twin (not recorded which).

J is TRBJ1-1 and V is TRBV5-6; there is no DNA to check the TCRdb D call of TRBD1. CDR1 SGHDT and CDR2 YYEEEE come from the germline V gene. The CDR3 is 15 residues long. The CDR3 sequence is CASSLTGPGNTEAFF.

The J gene is TRBJ1-2, the V gene TRBV19. The CDR3 sequence is 13 residues long. CDR1 is LNHDA and CDR2 is SQIVND in the germline V gene (reference sequence). The CDR3 reads CASSPDPIYGYTF.

The chain uses TRBV20-1 and TRBJ2-2; with no DNA, the TCRdb D assignment of TRBD2 cannot be verified. Germline V CDR1 and CDR2: DFQATT, SNEGSKA (reference sequence). The CDR3 contains 16 residues. The CDR3 protein is CSANPVAGGQTGELFF.

The genes are TRBV30 and TRBJ2-7; the TCRdb call, TRBD1, lacks DNA for checking. The CDR3 sequence is 11 residues long. Germline V gives CDR1 GTSNPN, CDR2 SVGIG (reference sequence). CDR3 amino acids: CAWDKQGQQYF. Combining the CDR3 with reference TRBV30 and TRBJ2-7 gives the whole variable domain SQTIHQWPATLVQPVGSPLSLECTVEGTSNPNLYWYRQAAGRGLQLLFYSVGIGQISSEVPQNLSASRPQDRQFILSSKKLLLSDSGFYLCAWDKQGQQYFGPGTRLTVT.

V gene TRBV12-3 or TRBV12-4 combines with J gene TRBJ2-1; TCRdb outputs TRBD2, but without DNA this stays unchecked. The length of the CDR3 is 15 residues. This CDR3 reads CASSPRGGPLNEQFF.

The CDR3: CASGTGGHFYGYTF. The genes are TRBV7-9 and TRBJ1-2; as DNA is missing, the TRBD1 call by TCRdb cannot be tested. Per the germline V gene, CDR1 is SEHNR and CDR2 is FQNEAQ (reference sequence). This CDR3 spans 14 amino acids.

The rearrangement links TRBV28 to TRBJ1-2; the D call of TRBD1 rests on TCRdb alone, since no DNA is present to check it. This CDR3 comprises 14 residues. Germline values: CDR1 MDHEN, CDR2 SYDVKM. The CDR3 here is CASSHLRGLDGYTF.

The chain uses TRBV14 and TRBJ2-5. This CDR3 contains 13 residues. Germline CDR1 reads SGHDN; CDR2 reads FVKESK. The CDR3 reads CASSQDLKGTQYF.

This chain joins TRBV7-8 and TRBJ2-3; as DNA is missing, the TRBD1 call by TCRdb cannot be tested. Germline values: CDR1 SGHVS, CDR2 FQNEAQ. CDR3 length: 13 amino acids. The CDR3 reads CASSRAIRDTQYF.

This chain's CDR3 is CASSPQGWAGELFF. The V and J genes are TRBV5-1 and TRBJ2-2. The CDR3 sequence is 14 residues long. Germline CDR1 and CDR2: SGHRS and YFSETQ.

CDR3 loop: CASSLFFTDTQYF. The chain joins TRBV5-1 to TRBJ2-3. The CDR3 has 13 amino acids. Germline values: CDR1 SGHRS, CDR2 YFSETQ.

V is TRBV11-2 and J is TRBJ2-3; TCRdb names TRBD2, which stays unverified in the absence of DNA. The CDR3 spans 18 residues. Per germline, CDR1 SGHAT and CDR2 FQNNGV. The CDR3 loop reads CASSLSPPHGAPTDTQYF. The full variable domain, its missing parts supplied by reference TRBV11-2 and TRBJ2-3, is EAGVAQSPRYKIIEKRQSVAFWCNPISGHATLYWYQQILGQGPKLLIQFQNNGVVDDSQLPKDRFSAERLKGVDSTLKIQPAKLEDSAVYLCASSLSPPHGAPTDTQYFGPGTRLTVL.

The CDR3 sequence is CASSLTTGRGTDTQYF. This chain links TRBV5-1 with TRBJ2-3; TCRdb names TRBD2, which stays unverified in the absence of DNA. Germline-derived CDR1 and CDR2 are SGHRS and YFSETQ. The CDR3 runs to 16 residues.

The chain links TRBV7-8 to TRBJ1-3; TCRdb's D gene call, TRBD1, goes unchecked for lack of DNA. The CDR3 sequence is 16 residues long. Germline V gene data show CDR1 as SGHVS and CDR2 as FQNEAQ. CDR3: CASSLWEGSGGNTIYF.

The rearrangement joins TRBV24-1 to TRBJ2-3; TCRdb calls TRBD1, which cannot be checked without DNA. Per germline, CDR1 KGHDR and CDR2 SFDVKD. The CDR3 totals 16 residues. This chain's CDR3 is CATQKTGTGSTDTQYF.

V and J are TRBV12-3 or TRBV12-4 and TRBJ2-7; TCRdb's D gene call, TRBD1, goes unchecked for lack of DNA. This CDR3 has 14 amino acids. CDR3 in amino acids: CASSPPGPSYEQYF.

The chain uses TRBV10-1 and TRBJ2-5; TCRdb picks TRBD2, but there is no DNA to check that call. The CDR3 spans 15 residues. Germline V gene lookup returns CDR1 WNHNN and CDR2 SYGVQD (reference sequence). The CDR3 here is CASSDRIGLAGTQYF.

The rearrangement joins TRBV5-1 to TRBJ2-3. Germline V gene data show CDR1 as SGHRS and CDR2 as YFSETQ. The CDR3 covers 15 residues. CDR3 sequence reads: CASSLVARGPDTQYF.

The chain joins TRBV20-1 to TRBJ2-2; the TCRdb call, TRBD1, lacks DNA for checking. The germline CDR1 and CDR2 sequences are DFQATT and SNEGSKA (reference sequence). CDR3 length: 16 amino acids. CDR3 protein: CSARVGGLTNTGELFF.

This chain joins TRBV6-5 and TRBJ2-7; TCRdb calls TRBD2, which cannot be checked without DNA. Germline CDR1 reads MNHEY; CDR2 reads SVGAGI. CDR3 size: 15 residues. The CDR3 protein is CASSYGAGVIYEQYF.

This chain uses TRBV5-1 with TRBJ2-1. Germline CDR1 reads SGHRS; CDR2 reads YFSETQ. The CDR3 totals 15 residues. The CDR3 sequence is CASSLAGNSYNEQFF.

The chain joins TRBV7-3 to TRBJ1-1. Germline V gives CDR1 SGHTA, CDR2 FQGTGA. This CDR3 comprises 14 residues. This CDR3 reads CASSLKGSSTEAFF.

The J gene is TRBJ2-6, the V gene TRBV7-3; with no DNA, the TCRdb D assignment of TRBD1 cannot be verified. Germline CDR1 reads SGHTA; CDR2 reads FQGTGA. The CDR3 loop spans 17 amino acids. CDR3 residues: CASSSPRRGAGANVLTF.

V is TRBV5-1 and J is TRBJ2-7. Looked up from germline, CDR1 is SGHRS and CDR2 is YFSETQ. CDR3 size: 13 residues. This chain's CDR3 is CASRVDSLYEQYF.

This chain uses TRBV7-9 with TRBJ1-1. Germline CDR1 is SEHNR and CDR2 is FQNEAQ (reference sequence). The CDR3 is 12 residues long. CDR3 sequence: CASSLAVIEAFF.

The rearrangement links TRBV29-1 to TRBJ1-1; TCRdb outputs TRBD1, but without DNA this stays unchecked. The germline V gene has CDR1 SQVTM and CDR2 ANQGSEA. The CDR3 is made up of 11 amino acids. This CDR3 reads CSVADRVRAFF.

This chain connects TRBV14 to TRBJ2-1; with no DNA, the TCRdb D assignment of TRBD2 cannot be verified. This CDR3 has 20 amino acids. The germline gives CDR1 SGHDN, CDR2 FVKESK. The CDR3 sequence: CASSQDKIGAGGSPYNEQFF. Full variable domain (outside the CDR3, taken from reference TRBV14 and TRBJ2-1): EAGVTQFPSHSVIEKGQTVTLRCDPISGHDNLYWYRRVMGKEIKFLLHFVKESKQDESGMPNNRFLAERTGGTYSTLKVQPAELEDSGVYFCASSQDKIGAGGSPYNEQFFGPGTRLTVL.

The chain links TRBV19 to TRBJ2-7; TCRdb designates TRBD1, a call that cannot be tested without DNA. The CDR3 runs to 13 residues. CDR1 and CDR2 (germline): LNHDA, SQIVND (reference sequence). The CDR3 here is CASRPIGTHEQYF. Complete variable domain (other parts from reference TRBV19 and TRBJ2-7): DGGITQSPKYLFRKEGQNVTLSCEQNLNHDAMYWYRQDPGQGLRLIYYSQIVNDFQKGDIAEGYSVSREKKESFPLTVTSAQKNPTAFYLCASRPIGTHEQYFGPGTRLTVT.